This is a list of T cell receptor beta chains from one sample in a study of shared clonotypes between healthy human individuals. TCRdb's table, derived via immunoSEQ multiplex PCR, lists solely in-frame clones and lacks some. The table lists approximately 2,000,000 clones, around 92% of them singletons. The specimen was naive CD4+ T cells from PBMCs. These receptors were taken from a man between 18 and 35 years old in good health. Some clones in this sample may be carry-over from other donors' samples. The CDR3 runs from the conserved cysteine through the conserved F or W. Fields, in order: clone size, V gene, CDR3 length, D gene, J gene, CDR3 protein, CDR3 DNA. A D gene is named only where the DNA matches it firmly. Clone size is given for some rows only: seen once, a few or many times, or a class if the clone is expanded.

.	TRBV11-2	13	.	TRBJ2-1	CASSLGLPNEQFF	TGTGCCAGCAGCCTTGGACTACCGAATGAGCAGTTCTTC
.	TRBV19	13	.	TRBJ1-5	CATRDRVEQPQHF	TGTGCCACAAGAGATAGGGTAGAACAGCCCCAGCATTTT
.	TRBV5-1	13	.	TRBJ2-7	CASSFEGQNEQYF	TGCGCCAGCAGCTTCGAAGGACAGAACGAGCAGTACTTC
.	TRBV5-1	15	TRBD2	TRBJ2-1	CASSSASGLAGKGFF	TGCGCCAGCAGCTCCGCATCGGGACTAGCGGGAAAAGGGTTCTTC
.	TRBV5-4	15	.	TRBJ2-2	CASSATGWDTGELFF	TGTGCCAGCAGCGCTACAGGGTGGGACACCGGGGAGCTGTTTTTT
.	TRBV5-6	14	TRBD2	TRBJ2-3	CASRLISGDHTQYF	TGTGCCAGCAGACTCATTAGCGGGGACCACACGCAGTATTTT
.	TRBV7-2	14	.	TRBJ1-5	CASSLTGVNQPQHF	TGTGCCAGCAGCTTAACCGGGGTCAATCAGCCCCAGCATTTT
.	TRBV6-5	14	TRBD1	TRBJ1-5	CASAIDRGGQPQHF	TGTGCCAGCGCCATTGACAGGGGTGGTCAGCCCCAGCATTTT
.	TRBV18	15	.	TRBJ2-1	CASSPVPGPYNEQFF	TGTGCCAGCTCCCCGGTCCCGGGCCCCTACAATGAGCAGTTCTTC
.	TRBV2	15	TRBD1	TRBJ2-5	CASYRDRGRGETQYF	TGTGCCAGCTACCGGGACAGGGGGCGCGGGGAGACCCAGTACTTC
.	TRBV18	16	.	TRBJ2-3	CASSPQGGGSTDTQYF	TGTGCCAGCTCACCCCAGGGCGGCGGGAGCACAGATACGCAGTATTTT
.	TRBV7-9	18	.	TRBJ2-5	CASSPRSWGRTFQETQYF	TGTGCCAGCAGCCCCCGAAGTTGGGGCAGAACCTTCCAAGAGACCCAGTACTTC
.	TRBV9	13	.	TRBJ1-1	CASSVDPGTEAFF	TGTGCCAGCAGCGTAGACCCGGGCACTGAAGCTTTCTTT
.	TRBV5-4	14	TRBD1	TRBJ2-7	CASSYNRGRYEQYF	TGTGCCAGCAGCTACAACAGGGGAAGGTACGAGCAGTACTTC
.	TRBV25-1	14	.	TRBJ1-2	CASGPLGAYYGYTF	TGTGCCAGTGGGCCCCTGGGCGCCTACTATGGCTACACCTTC
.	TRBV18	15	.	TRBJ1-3	CASSRTSGTGNTIYF	TGTGCCAGCTCCCGAACCTCAGGAACTGGAAACACCATATATTTT
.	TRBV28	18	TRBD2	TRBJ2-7	CASGVGGLAGGLPYEQYF	TGTGCCAGCGGAGTTGGAGGACTAGCGGGAGGGCTGCCCTACGAGCAGTACTTC
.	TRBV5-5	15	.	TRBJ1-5	CASSLEGGSNQPQHF	TGTGCCAGCAGCTTGGAGGGCGGGAGCAATCAGCCCCAGCATTTT
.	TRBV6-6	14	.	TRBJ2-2	CASSTGTFTGELFF	TGTGCCAGCAGCACCGGGACCTTCACCGGGGAGCTGTTTTTT
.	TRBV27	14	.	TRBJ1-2	CASSLGGTDNGYTF	TGTGCCAGCAGTTTAGGGGGCACCGACAATGGCTACACCTTC
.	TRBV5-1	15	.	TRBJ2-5	CASSSRLGGGETQYF	TGCGCCAGCAGTTCAAGACTAGGGGGCGGGGAGACCCAGTACTTC
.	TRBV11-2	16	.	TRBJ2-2	CASSPAGTVNTGELFF	TGTGCCAGCAGCCCTGCCGGGACGGTAAACACCGGGGAGCTGTTTTTT
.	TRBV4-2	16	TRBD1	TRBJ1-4	CASSRVGDRATEKLFF	TGTGCCAGCAGCCGAGTAGGGGACAGGGCTACCGAAAAACTGTTTTTT
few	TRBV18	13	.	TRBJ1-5	CASSVQGGQPQHF	TGTGCCAGCTCGGTGCAGGGTGGACAGCCCCAGCATTTT
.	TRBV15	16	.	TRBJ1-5	CATSRDPLGTGQPQHF	TGTGCCACCAGCAGAGATCCGCTCGGAACGGGTCAGCCCCAGCATTTT
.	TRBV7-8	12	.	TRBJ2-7	CASIGVSYEQYF	TGTGCCAGCATCGGGGTCTCCTACGAGCAGTACTTC
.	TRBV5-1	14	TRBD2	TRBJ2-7	CASSLRTSSDEQYF	TGCGCCAGCAGCCTTAGGACTAGCTCGGACGAGCAGTACTTC
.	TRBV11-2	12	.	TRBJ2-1	CASSLDRDEQFF	TGTGCCAGCAGCTTAGATCGGGATGAGCAGTTCTTC
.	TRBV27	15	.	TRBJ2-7	CASSYIQNLGYEQYF	TGTGCCAGCAGTTATATACAGAATCTGGGATACGAGCAGTACTTC